Presented here are 14 T cell receptor beta chains from one specimen sequenced in a study of identical twins (dated by TCRdb to about 2016). Library creation used 5' RACE. Sequencing took place on an Illumina HiSeq 2000. TCRdb reran the public reads through fastp at Q25 and MiXCR, keeping productive beta chains. All rows with the same CDR3 protein become a single entry with the most common DNA and genes. The sample table records under 400,000 distinct CDR3 sequences; roughly 9% of these occur just once. 8% to 9.5% of the sample is taken by the ten largest. The sequenced sample was naive T cells sorted from blood. The intended sense of this specimen's cell subset or site label: cells isolated with a human naive T-cell isolation kit. The receptors shown here come from a woman in her forties or fifties in good health.

This clonotype was detected many times. The chain couples TRBV20-1 to TRBJ2-1, with 10 bases that match TRBD1. Trimming took 3 bases from V and 10 from J; bases not matched to a gene: 15. The CDR3 is 16 amino acids. CDR1 and CDR2 (germline): DFQATT, SNEGSKA (reference sequence). CDR3 loop: CSARNQAGQGFYEQFF. As DNA, the CDR3 is TGCAGTGCTAGGAACCAAGCGGGACAGGGGTTTTACGAGCAGTTCTTC.

This clonotype was counted only a few times. This chain connects TRBV20-1 to TRBJ2-7; D assignment may be TRBD1 or TRBD2 (6 bases each). The germline V and J ends were trimmed by 0 bases and 2 bases, with 14 bases remaining between them. Germline lookup yields CDR1 DFQATT and CDR2 SNEGSKA (reference sequence). There are 15 residues in the CDR3. In DNA, the CDR3 is TGCAGTGCTAGAGATGTAGCGGACAGTCCCTACGAGCAGTACTTC. This sequence encodes CSARDVADSPYEQYF.

This clonotype was seen at least ten times. The CDR3 region is CASSPGLGSTDTQYF. In nucleotides, the CDR3 is TGTGCCAGCAGCCCGGGACTAGGGAGCACAGATACGCAGTATTTT. The chain recombines TRBV6-4 with TRBJ2-3, with 8 bases fitting TRBD2. V lost 6 bases and J lost 0; bases outside the gene matches: 5. CDR1 is MRHNA, CDR2 SNTAGT, per germline. The CDR3 contains 15 residues.

This clonotype appeared many times. The rearrangement links TRBV5-1 to TRBJ2-1; 7 nucleotides match TRBD1. CDR1 SGHRS and CDR2 YFSETQ come from the germline V gene. The CDR3 runs to 13 residues. The J segment lost 7 bases and the V segment lost 0 bases, leaving 1 base of the junction unmatched. The CDR3 loop reads CASSLDRGNEQFF. Here the CDR3 DNA reads TGCGCCAGCAGCTTGGACAGGGGAAATGAGCAGTTCTTC. The full variable domain, with the rest looked up from reference TRBV5-1 and TRBJ2-1, is KAGVTQTPRYLIKTRGQQVTLSCSPISGHRSVSWYQQTPGQGLQFLFEYFSETQRNKGNFPGRFSGRQFSNSRSEMNVSTLELGDSALYLCASSLDRGNEQFFGPGTRLTVL.

This clonotype was recorded at least ten times. The chain carries TRBV6-5 and TRBJ2-2; D gene ambiguous. The V end was cut by 2 bases, the J end by 2 bases, with 12 bases between. CDR3 length equals 16 residues. CDR1 and CDR2 from the germline V gene are MNHEY and SVGAGI. In DNA form, the CDR3 reads TGTGCCAGCAGTTACCGGGCCCAAGTAAACACCGGGGAGCTGTTTTTT. It is translated as CASSYRAQVNTGELFF.

The sample holds many counts of this clonotype. V usage is TRBV7-8 and J usage is TRBJ2-3, with TRBD2 identical over 10 bases. The CDR3 length is 16 residues. CDR1 and CDR2 (germline): SGHVS, FQNEAQ. V lost 0 bases to trimming and J lost 4 bases; unmatched junction nucleotides: 4. This chain's CDR3 is CASSLAWGLAPDTQYF. For the CDR3, the DNA is TGTGCCAGCAGCTTAGCATGGGGACTAGCGCCAGATACGCAGTATTTT. Full variable domain (remainder filled in from reference TRBV7-8 and TRBJ2-3): GAGVSQSPRYKVAKRGQDVALRCDPISGHVSLFWYQQALGQGPEFLTYFQNEAQLDKSGLPSDRFFAERPEGSVSTLKIQRTQQEDSAVYLCASSLAWGLAPDTQYFGPGTRLTVL.

This clonotype was seen ten or more times. The gene calls are TRBV20-1 and TRBJ2-2, with 13 bases matching TRBD2. CDR3 size: 15 residues. Germline trimming cut 6 bases from V and 4 bases from J; bases unmatched to any gene: 5. Germline V gene sequence: CDR1 DFQATT, CDR2 SNEGSKA (reference sequence). The DNA of the CDR3 is TGCAGTGCCAGCCGGACTAGCGGGAGCACCGGGGAGCTGTTTTTT. Translation gives CSASRTSGSTGELFF.

This chain uses TRBV11-1 with TRBJ2-1; D gene ambiguous. Germline CDR1 and CDR2: SGHAT and FQDESV (reference sequence). Trimming cost V 5 bases and J 3 bases, with 14 bases left between them. The CDR3 runs 15 residues. As DNA, the CDR3 is TGTGCCAGCAGCCTCAACGAGCGTATCTACAATGAGCAGTTCTTC. Its protein is CASSLNERIYNEQFF.

The chain combines TRBV11-2 with TRBJ2-2, with 16 bases aligning to TRBD2. J lost 6 bases, V lost 3 bases, and 4 bases had no gene match. The CDR3 contains 17 residues. Germline loops: CDR1 SGHAT, CDR2 FQNNGV. CDR3 sequence (DNA): TGTGCCAGCAGCTTCGGGACTAGCGGGAGGGCCCCCGGGGAGCTGTTTTTT. Translating gives CASSFGTSGRAPGELFF.

There are a few counts of this clonotype. CDR3: CASSPRLEQETQYF. The CDR3 bases are TGTGCCAGCAGCCCACGACTAGAGCAAGAGACCCAGTACTTC. The chain links TRBV7-9 to TRBJ2-5; a possible D gene is TRBD2 (6 bases). The CDR3 length is 14 residues. Germline values: CDR1 SEHNR, CDR2 FQNEAQ (reference sequence). V was clipped by 5 bases and J by 2 bases, with 12 bases between them.

The chain carries TRBV7-6 and TRBJ1-1, with D unresolved. Between the trimmed V and J ends, which lost 4 bases and 2 bases, there was a span of 14 bases. CDR1 SGHVS and CDR2 FNYEAQ come from the germline V gene. The CDR3 has 15 amino acids. The CDR3 DNA sequence: TGTGCCAGCAGCTCCCGCGAAGTCGGAAACACTGAAGCTTTCTTT. Amino acids: CASSSREVGNTEAFF.

CDR3 region: CAWITGSSYNEQFF. In DNA form, the CDR3 reads TGTGCCTGGATAACAGGGAGCTCCTACAATGAGCAGTTCTTC. The chain combines TRBV30 with TRBJ2-1, with D possibly matching TRBD1 (6 bases). CDR3 length: 14 amino acids. Germline lookup yields CDR1 GTSNPN and CDR2 SVGIG (reference sequence). Trimming left V 4 bases short and J 0 bases short, with 10 bases between.

This clonotype was observed a few times. The chain is built from TRBV6-4 and TRBJ2-1, with 12 bases fitting TRBD2. The CDR3 covers 16 residues. Germline values: CDR1 MRHNA, CDR2 SNTAGT. With V trimmed by 4 bases and J by 3 bases, 4 bases remained unmatched. The CDR3 DNA follows: TGTGCCAGCAGTGCAGCTAGCGGGAGGGGCTACAATGAGCAGTTCTTC. Amino acid sequence: CASSAASGRGYNEQFF.

The sample holds a few counts of this clonotype. CDR3 coding DNA: TGTGCCAGCAGAGTTCTAGCCGGAGATACGCAGTATTTT. Translating it yields CASRVLAGDTQYF. The genes are TRBV6-2 or TRBV6-3 and TRBJ2-3, with D maybe TRBD2 (5 bases). Germline-derived CDR1 and CDR2 are MNHEY and SVGEGT. The CDR3 totals 13 residues. Trimming pared 6 bases from V and 5 bases from J, leaving 12 bases between.